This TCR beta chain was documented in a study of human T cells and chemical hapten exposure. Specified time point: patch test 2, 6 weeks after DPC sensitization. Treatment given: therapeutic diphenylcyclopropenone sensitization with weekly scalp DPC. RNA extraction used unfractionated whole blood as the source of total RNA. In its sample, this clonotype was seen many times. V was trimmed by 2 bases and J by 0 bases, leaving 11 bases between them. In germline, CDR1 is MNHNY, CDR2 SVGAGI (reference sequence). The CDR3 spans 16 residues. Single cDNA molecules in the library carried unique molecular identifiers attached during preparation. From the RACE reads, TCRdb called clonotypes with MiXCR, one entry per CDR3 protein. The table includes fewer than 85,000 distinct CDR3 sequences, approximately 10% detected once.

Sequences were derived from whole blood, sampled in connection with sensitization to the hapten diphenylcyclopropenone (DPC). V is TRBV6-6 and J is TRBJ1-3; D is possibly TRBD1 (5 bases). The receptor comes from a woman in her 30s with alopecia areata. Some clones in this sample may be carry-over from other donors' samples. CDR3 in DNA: TGTGCCAGCAGTTACACAGGACACCCCTCTGGAAACACCATATATTTT. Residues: CASSYTGHPSGNTIYF.